This T cell receptor beta chain was sequenced for a study of early stage breast cancer tumors. Study-wide background: Most invasive tumors, twelve of 16, were ER+/PR+/HER2-. Eight ER+/PR+/HER2- tumors were invasive ductal; a few were invasive lobular.

Some clones are missing from TCRdb's copy, which holds only in-frame ones; the method was immunoSEQ multiplex PCR. Altogether about 17,000 clones are present, around 83% being singletons, with the ten largest covering roughly 1.8%. The table lists this clone with a few counts. The CDR3 runs to 18 residues. CDR1 is LNHNV and CDR2 is YYDKDF in the germline V gene (reference sequence). V lost 0 bases to trimming and J lost 2 bases, with 17 bases between them. This chain links TRBV15 with TRBJ1-5; maybe TRBD1 (5 bases). The sample consisted of blood. The clonotype was recovered from a person between 65 and 80 years old with breast cancer. The DNA for the CDR3 is TGTGCCACCAGCAGAGATCGGGTCCAGGGTAGGGGCAATCAGCCCCAGCATTTT. The encoded protein is CATSRDRVQGRGNQPQHF.